This TCR beta chain stems from a study of blood T cell repertoires in COVID-19. This clone was seen a few times. Only in-frame clones appear in the TCRdb table, and some are missing; sequencing was by immunoSEQ multiplex PCR. The data show around 300,000 clones, more than 75% seen once. Germline lookup yields CDR1 SNHLY and CDR2 FYNNEI. V dropped 4 bases and J dropped 0; count of bases not matched to a gene: 2. The CDR3 sequence is 15 residues long. V is TRBV2 and J is TRBJ2-7, with 11 bases aligning to TRBD2. The sequencing sample was made of PBMCs or T cells enriched from blood (not recorded which). The origin of this receptor is a woman aged 55-69 years in a cohort exposed to, infected with or recovered from COVID-19 (not recorded which). Written as DNA, the CDR3 is TGTGCCAGCAGTGCTACTAGCGGGAGCTCCTACGAGCAGTACTTC. Its translation is CASSATSGSSYEQYF.